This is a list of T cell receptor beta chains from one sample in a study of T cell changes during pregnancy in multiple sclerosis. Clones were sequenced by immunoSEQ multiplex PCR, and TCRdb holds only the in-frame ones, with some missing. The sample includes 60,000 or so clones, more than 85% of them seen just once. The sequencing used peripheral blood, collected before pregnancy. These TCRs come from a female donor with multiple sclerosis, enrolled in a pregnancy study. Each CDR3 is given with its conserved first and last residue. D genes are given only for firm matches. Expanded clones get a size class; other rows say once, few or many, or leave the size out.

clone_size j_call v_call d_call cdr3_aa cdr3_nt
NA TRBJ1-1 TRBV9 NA CASSVATGTTGSTEAFF TGTGCCAGCAGCGTAGCTACCGGGACAACGGGGAGCACTGAAGCTTTCTTT
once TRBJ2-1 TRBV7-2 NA CASSFPGASYNEQFF TGTGCCAGCAGCTTTCCGGGAGCCTCCTACAATGAGCAGTTCTTC
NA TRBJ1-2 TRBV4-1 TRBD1 CASSQPGQGARGYTF TGCGCCAGCAGCCAGCCGGGACAGGGGGCGCGGGGCTACACCTTC
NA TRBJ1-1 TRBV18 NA CASSPSGTEAFF TGTGCCAGCTCACCTTCCGGGACAGAAGCTTTCTTT
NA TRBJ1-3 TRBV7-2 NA CASSLQVTSPGNTIYF TGTGCCAGCAGCCTTCAGGTAACCTCTCCTGGAAACACCATATATTTT
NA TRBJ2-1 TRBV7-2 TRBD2 CASSLGLAGASEQFF TGTGCCAGCAGCTTAGGACTAGCGGGGGCGAGTGAGCAGTTCTTC
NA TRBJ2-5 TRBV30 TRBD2 CAWETSFETQYF TGTGCCTGGGAGACTAGCTTCGAGACCCAGTACTTC
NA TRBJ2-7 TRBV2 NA CASRGTFLYEQYF TGTGCCAGCCGGGGGACTTTTCTCTACGAGCAGTACTTC
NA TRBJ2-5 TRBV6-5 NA CASSSQRETQYF TGTGCCAGCAGCTCACAGCGGGAGACCCAGTACTTC
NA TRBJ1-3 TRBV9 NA CASSLRDTPGNTIYF TGTGCCAGCAGCCTCCGGGACACTCCAGGAAACACCATATATTTT
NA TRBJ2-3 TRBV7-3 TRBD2 CASSSSGLAPSTQYF TGTGCCAGCAGCTCCTCGGGACTAGCCCCTTCTACGCAGTATTTT
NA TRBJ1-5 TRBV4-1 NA CASSQVGGDHQPQHF TGCGCCAGCAGCCAAGTTGGGGGGGACCATCAGCCCCAGCATTTT